This T cell receptor beta chain comes out of a study of shared clonotypes between healthy human individuals. CDR1 is SEHNR and CDR2 is FQNEAQ in the germline V gene (reference sequence). V was shortened by 10 bases and J by 2 bases, with 2 bases between the two germline ends. The CDR3 sequence is 9 residues long. Sequenced by immunoSEQ multiplex PCR; TCRdb stores in-frame clones only, minus some. The table includes some 2,100,000 clones, nearly 97% detected once. Only a few counts were recorded for this clone. This clonotype originated in a man aged 18 to 35 in good health. Sequencing was performed on naive CD4+ T cells sorted from blood. Subset here: CD45RA+ positively selected. This chain connects TRBV7-9 to TRBJ1-2; D ambiguous. CDR3 amino acids: CATNYGYTF. The CDR3 bases are TGTGCCACCAACTATGGCTACACCTTC.